This T cell receptor (beta chain) was documented in a study of cytomegalovirus exposure and HLA in healthy donors. Study summary: Some 85 million unique TCRs, all from HLA-typed donors, were included in an early release of the data.

On this clone: Its antigen is currently unknown.

This CDR3 is 15 amino acids long. Germline-derived CDR1 and CDR2 are LGHNA and YSLEER. V gave up 1 base and J gave up 8 bases; unmatched junction bases: 9. The PCR was carried out with 60 Vbeta primers and 13 Jbeta primers. Sequencing was performed with immunoSEQ multiplex PCR; in TCRdb, only in-frame clones are kept and a portion is missing. The sample has under 200,000 clones, roughly 83% seen once. Study-level findings and limits: Sequencing depth roughly uniform across donors was assumed in presence/absence analyses. The authors enumerated 150 to 200 TCR beta chains as linked to cytomegalovirus. Sequence variants that were highly shared formed a cluster that was likely a sequencing artifact.

The TCR sequence derives from a male donor in good health and CMV-seropositive. The sequencing sample was made of PBMCs. The genes are TRBV4-3 and TRBJ2-3; 7 bases line up with TRBD1. The CDR3 DNA is TGCGCCAGCAGCCAAGGTATTCGAGGGGGCAGTACGCAGTATTTT. Translated, it gives CASSQGIRGGSTQYF.